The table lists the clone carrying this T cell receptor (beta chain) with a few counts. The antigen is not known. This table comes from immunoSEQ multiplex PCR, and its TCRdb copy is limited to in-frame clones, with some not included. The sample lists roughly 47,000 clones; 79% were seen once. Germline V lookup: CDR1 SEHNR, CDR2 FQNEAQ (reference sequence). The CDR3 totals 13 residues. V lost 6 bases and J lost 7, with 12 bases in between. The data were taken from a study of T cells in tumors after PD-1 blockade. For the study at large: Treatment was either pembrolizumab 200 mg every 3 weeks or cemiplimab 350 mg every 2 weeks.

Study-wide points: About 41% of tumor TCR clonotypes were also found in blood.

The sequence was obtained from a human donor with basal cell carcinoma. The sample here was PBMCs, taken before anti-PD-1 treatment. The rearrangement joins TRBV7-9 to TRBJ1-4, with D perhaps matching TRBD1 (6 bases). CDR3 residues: CASRSGGGEKLFF. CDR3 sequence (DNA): TGTGCCAGCAGATCTGGGGGCGGTGAAAAACTGTTTTTT.